The rows below give T cell receptor beta chains drawn from one sample of a study of T cells in localized non-small cell lung cancer. TCRdb's table, derived via immunoSEQ multiplex PCR, lists solely in-frame clones and lacks some. Found here are 35,000 or so clones, under 90% of them singletons; the top ten hold roughly 4.5%. The material sequenced was peripheral blood, taken before any cancer treatment. These receptors were taken from a man aged 35 to 69 with stage I lung adenocarcinoma. Each CDR3 is given with its conserved first and last residue. A D gene is named only where the DNA matches it firmly. Clone size is stated in some rows and not others, as once, few, many or a class when expanded.

TGCGCCAGCAGCTTGGGAACAGGGCGGGCATCGTTTGGATCCTTTGGCTACACCTTC	CASSLGTGRASFGSFGYTF	once	TRBV5-1	TRBJ1-2	-	19
TGTGCCAGCAGCCAAGATCGGTTTGGCGGAGCTGAAGCTTTCTTT	CASSQDRFGGAEAFF	-	TRBV14	TRBJ1-1	-	15
TGTGCCAGCAGCCTCGAGGGACAGTCCGGGGCGCAGTTCTTC	CASSLEGQSGAQFF	-	TRBV2	TRBJ2-1	TRBD1	14
TGTGCCAGCAGCTCAGGGACAGGGGGCTACGAGCAGTACTTC	CASSSGTGGYEQYF	-	TRBV11-2	TRBJ2-7	TRBD1	14
TGTGCCAGCAGTTCATGGGGTAGCTCCTACGAGCAGTACTTC	CASSSWGSSYEQYF	-	TRBV27	TRBJ2-7	-	14
TGTGCCAGTAGTACCGGGACAGGGGAGAGTCTTTATGGCTACACCTTC	CASSTGTGESLYGYTF	-	TRBV19	TRBJ1-2	TRBD1	16
TGTGCCAGCAGCTTGGGACTGGGCTCACGGGGAAACACCATATATTTT	CASSLGLGSRGNTIYF	-	TRBV5-4	TRBJ1-3	-	16
TGTGCCAGCTCACCTGACCGACAGCTAGCTAACTATGGCTACACCTTC	CASSPDRQLANYGYTF	-	TRBV18	TRBJ1-2	-	16
TGCAGCGCCGGGGGAGGGGAAAGGACTGAAGCTTTCTTT	CSAGGGERTEAFF	few	TRBV29-1	TRBJ1-1	-	13
TGTGCCAGCAGCCTATCAGGGACAGGGAGGAACACCGGGGAGCTGTTTTTT	CASSLSGTGRNTGELFF	-	TRBV5-6	TRBJ2-2	TRBD1	17
TGTGCCAGCAGTGAAGCGCCCGGGGCGGCCGGTCAGCCCCAGCATTTT	CASSEAPGAAGQPQHF	once	TRBV6-1	TRBJ1-5	-	16
TGTGCCAGCAGTGCACAGGGTGATGAGCAGTTCTTC	CASSAQGDEQFF	-	TRBV6-1	TRBJ2-1	-	12
TGTGCCAGTAGTATAGGAGGTGTGAACACCGGGGAGCTGTTTTTT	CASSIGGVNTGELFF	-	TRBV19	TRBJ2-2	-	15
TGTGCCAGCAGTGAAAGTCGAGATGAGCTGTTTTTT	CASSESRDELFF	-	TRBV2	TRBJ2-2	-	12
TGTGCCAGCAGCCCTAGGACAAACGCTAACTATGGCTACACCTTC	CASSPRTNANYGYTF	-	TRBV9	TRBJ1-2	-	15
TGTGCCAGCAGCATTACAGGGGGAGTAGCAGATACGCAGTATTTT	CASSITGGVADTQYF	once	TRBV7-8	TRBJ2-3	TRBD1	15
TGCAGCGTTTACCGGGACAGGGGGCCAGAGGCGGCTTTCTTT	CSVYRDRGPEAAFF	-	TRBV29-1	TRBJ1-1	TRBD1	14
TGCAGCGTCGTAGGGACAGGGAGTCCGGAGACCCAGTACTTC	CSVVGTGSPETQYF	once	TRBV29-1	TRBJ2-5	TRBD1	14
TGTGCCAGCAGTATATTCTCTGGGGCCAACGTCCTGACTTTC	CASSIFSGANVLTF	-	TRBV27	TRBJ2-6	-	14
TGTGCCAGCAGCTTGCGGGGGCGCGATGAGCAGTTCTTC	CASSLRGRDEQFF	-	TRBV5-4	TRBJ2-1	-	13
TGCGCCAGCAGTCGACAGGGCCACCCTGAAGCTTTCTTT	CASSRQGHPEAFF	-	TRBV10-1	TRBJ1-1	TRBD1	13
TGTGCCAGCAGCGCCTCCTACGAGCAGTACTTC	CASSASYEQYF	-	TRBV2	TRBJ2-7	-	11
TGTGCCAGTAGTTTGACGGTGAACACTGAAGCTTTCTTT	CASSLTVNTEAFF	-	TRBV19	TRBJ1-1	-	13
TGTGCCAGCAGCTTGTCCCCGACAGGCATGAACACTGAAGCTTTCTTT	CASSLSPTGMNTEAFF	-	TRBV5-6	TRBJ1-1	-	16
TGCAGCGTTGGGGGGGCCGCCGGGACAGGGAGAGGAACTGAAGCTTTCTTT	CSVGGAAGTGRGTEAFF	-	TRBV29-1	TRBJ1-1	TRBD1	17
TGTGCCAGCAGCCTATGGGGGTCAGAAGCTTTCTTT	CASSLWGSEAFF	-	TRBV6-5	TRBJ1-1	-	12
TGTGCCAGCAGTCTTACCGGGTCTAACTATGGCTACACCTTC	CASSLTGSNYGYTF	-	TRBV7-8	TRBJ1-2	-	14
TGTGCCAGCAGCTTATTGGGGGCCGGGGGCTCAAGCTCCTATAATTCACCCCTCCACTTT	CASSLLGAGGSSSYNSPLHF	-	TRBV7-8	TRBJ1-6	-	20
TGTGCCTGGACGAGGAACTACGGCTACACCTTC	CAWTRNYGYTF	-	TRBV30	TRBJ1-2	-	11
TGTGCCAGCAGCTTTGGGGATACCTACGAGCAGTACTTC	CASSFGDTYEQYF	-	TRBV11-2	TRBJ2-7	-	13
TGCGCCAGCAGCCAAGGGGAGTACCAAGAGACCCAGTACTTC	CASSQGEYQETQYF	-	TRBV4-1	TRBJ2-5	-	14
TGTGCCTGGATCACTAGCGGGGGGGTGTCAGATACGCAGTATTTT	CAWITSGGVSDTQYF	-	TRBV30	TRBJ2-3	TRBD2	15
TGTGCCAGCAGTGAGCCAGAAACGAACACCGGGGAGCTGTTTTTT	CASSEPETNTGELFF	once	TRBV2	TRBJ2-2	-	15
TGTGCCAGCAGCGTAGGGGACAGGGGCCGAGGTACGCAGTATTTT	CASSVGDRGRGTQYF	-	TRBV9	TRBJ2-3	TRBD1	15
TGTGCCAGCAGCGTAGCGGGGAGGAGCTCCTACAATGAGCAGTTCTTC	CASSVAGRSSYNEQFF	-	TRBV9	TRBJ2-1	-	16
TGTGCCTGGAGTCCAACGCGGACTAGCGGGGCCTCTGGTACGCAGTATTTT	CAWSPTRTSGASGTQYF	-	TRBV30	TRBJ2-3	TRBD2	17
TGTGCCTGGGAAGGGATGCGGACAGGGGACTACAATGAGCAGTTCTTC	CAWEGMRTGDYNEQFF	-	TRBV30	TRBJ2-1	TRBD1	16
TGTGCCAGTAGTATAGGGACTAGCGGGGGATCTCCCACAGATACGCAGTATTTT	CASSIGTSGGSPTDTQYF	-	TRBV19	TRBJ2-3	TRBD2	18
TGTGCCAGCAGGGGGGGACAAAGCTCCTACAATGAGCAGTTCTTC	CASRGGQSSYNEQFF	-	TRBV2	TRBJ2-1	-	15
TGTGCCAGCAGTGAAGCGCGTCGGGGCTACGAGCAGTACTTC	CASSEARRGYEQYF	-	TRBV2	TRBJ2-7	-	14
TGTGCCATCAGTGAGACGGTGTACGGGGAGCTGTTTTTT	CAISETVYGELFF	-	TRBV10-3	TRBJ2-2	-	13
TGTGCCAGCAGAGCGGGACAGGGGGTAAACTATGGCTACACCTTC	CASRAGQGVNYGYTF	-	TRBV6-1	TRBJ1-2	TRBD1	15
TGCAGCACTACCACCGAGGACAGACACACAGATACGCAGTATTTT	CSTTTEDRHTDTQYF	-	TRBV29-1	TRBJ2-3	-	15
TGTGCCAGCAGCTTAGACCCGTACGAGCAGTACTTC	CASSLDPYEQYF	-	TRBV11-2	TRBJ2-7	-	12
TGTGCCAGCAGTCCCGAGCGGACCACTCACTATGGCTACACCTTC	CASSPERTTHYGYTF	-	TRBV6-1	TRBJ1-2	-	15
TGTGCCAGCAGCTTATCGGGGGGGACCACAGATACGCAGTATTTT	CASSLSGGTTDTQYF	-	TRBV7-9	TRBJ2-3	TRBD2	15
TGTGCCAGCAGTCTGACAGGGTTGGGCTACACCTTC	CASSLTGLGYTF	-	TRBV6-6	TRBJ1-2	TRBD1	12
TGTGCCAGCAGCTTAGCCCTGCGGGTTGACGGTACTAACTATGGCTACACCTTC	CASSLALRVDGTNYGYTF	-	TRBV7-8	TRBJ1-2	-	18
TGTGCCAGCAGCTTAGATCGCGCGACCCGGAAAGAAAAACTGTTTTTT	CASSLDRATRKEKLFF	-	TRBV11-2	TRBJ1-4	-	16